These 28 T cell receptor beta chains share one sample of origin, sequenced in a study of blood T cell repertoires in COVID-19 (dated by TCRdb to the early 2020s). Libraries were built with the immunoSEQ multiplex PCR assay. TCRdb holds this immuneACCESS table with in-frame rearrangements only. Some clones are missing; in checked studies, unresolved V genes explain under half, and the rest has no known cause. The sample table contains 150,000 or so clones; only one count was recorded for roughly 90% of them. Over 15% of the sample rests with the top ten. The source material was peripheral blood. The source of these receptors is a man between 60 and 75 years old with active or convalescent COVID-19.

This chain connects TRBV19 to TRBJ2-3; 7 bases agree with TRBD2. This CDR3 has 15 amino acids. Trimming removed 4 bases from V and 2 bases from J; junction bases left unmatched: 6. The germline CDR1 and CDR2 sequences are LNHDA and SQIVND (reference sequence). The DNA of the CDR3 is TGTGCCAGTAGTACCCCGGGGAGGGCCACAGATACGCAGTATTTT. Translated, it gives CASSTPGRATDTQYF.

V gene TRBV3-1 (or the pseudogene TRBV3-2) combines with J gene TRBJ2-7, with TRBD1 matching over 10 bases. V lost 1 base and J lost 1; bases outside the gene matches: 7. Germline CDR1 LGHDT, CDR2 YNNKEL (reference sequence). This CDR3 spans 17 amino acids. In DNA, the CDR3 is TGTGCCAGCAGCCAAGTCGGGACAGGGGATTTGTCCTACGAGCAGTACTTC. The encoded protein is CASSQVGTGDLSYEQYF.

The chain carries TRBV6-5 and TRBJ1-2, with TRBD1 matching 8 bases. Germline lookup yields CDR1 MNHEY and CDR2 SVGAGI. This CDR3 is 15 amino acids long. Trimming took 1 base from V and 4 from J; bases not matched to a gene: 5. The CDR3 sequence is CASSYWQGAVYGYTF. Here the CDR3 DNA reads TGTGCCAGCAGTTACTGGCAGGGGGCGGTCTATGGCTACACCTTC.

V is TRBV5-4 and J is TRBJ2-1; D perhaps matches TRBD2 (6 bases). The V gene lost 0 bases and the J gene lost 7 bases, with 11 bases spanning the gap. The CDR3 totals 14 residues. The germline CDR1 and CDR2 sequences are SGHNT and YYREEE (reference sequence). In nucleotides, the CDR3 is TGTGCCAGCAGCTTGGCGAAGCGGGTTAATGAGCAGTTCTTC. Translating it yields CASSLAKRVNEQFF.

CDR3 coding DNA: TGTGCCTCTTCGAAAAGAGGTACTGAAGCTTTCTTT. Protein: CASSKRGTEAFF. This chain links TRBV19 with TRBJ1-1; D call uncertain. The CDR3 length is 12 residues. Trimming took off 11 bases at V and 5 bases at J, with 15 bases between the two ends. Germline loops: CDR1 LNHDA, CDR2 SQIVND (reference sequence).

This chain links TRBV7-8 with TRBJ1-1, with D perhaps TRBD1 (6 bases). Germline assignment: CDR1 SGHVS and CDR2 FQNEAQ. Trimming took off 1 base at V and 2 bases at J, with 17 bases between the two ends. The CDR3 is 17 residues long. CDR3 region: CASSLGRTAERNTEAFF. The CDR3 nucleotides are TGTGCCAGCAGCTTAGGTCGGACAGCGGAACGAAACACTGAAGCTTTCTTT.

The table lists this clone with a count of one. This sequence joins TRBV11-3 and TRBJ2-1; 10 bases line up with TRBD2. Germline assignment: CDR1 SGHNT and CDR2 YENEEA. The V and J ends lost 1 base and 5 bases, in that order; junction bases with no gene match: 2. The CDR3 consists of 15 residues. In DNA, the CDR3 is TGTGCCAGCAGCTTAGCTAGCGGGAGTAACAATGAGCAGTTCTTC. Translation: CASSLASGSNNEQFF.

The sample holds one count of this clone. The J gene is TRBJ1-2, the V gene TRBV5-1, with a possible D match to TRBD1 (6 bases). Trimming left V 2 bases short and J 1 base short, with 9 bases between. The CDR3 loop spans 14 amino acids. The germline gives CDR1 SGHRS, CDR2 YFSETQ. CDR3 bases: TGCGCCAGCAGCTTTATACAGGGTAACTATGGCTACACCTTC. It encodes CASSFIQGNYGYTF. Complete variable domain (other parts from reference TRBV5-1 and TRBJ1-2): KAGVTQTPRYLIKTRGQQVTLSCSPISGHRSVSWYQQTPGQGLQFLFEYFSETQRNKGNFPGRFSGRQFSNSRSEMNVSTLELGDSALYLCASSFIQGNYGYTFGSGTRLTVV.

The gene calls are TRBV3-1 (or the pseudogene TRBV3-2) and TRBJ2-3; maybe TRBD1 (5 bases). V was shortened by 5 bases and J by 0 bases, with 12 bases between the two germline ends. The germline CDR1 and CDR2 sequences are LGHDT and YNNKEL (reference sequence). CDR3 length: 15 amino acids. CDR3 nucleotides: TGTGCCAGCAGCAAGAAGACAGTGAGCACAGATACGCAGTATTTT. Its translation: CASSKKTVSTDTQYF.

This chain uses TRBV24-1 with TRBJ2-2; the match to TRBD1 covers 9 bases. This CDR3 has 16 amino acids. With 3 bases clipped from V and 1 base from J, the junction kept 2 bases outside the gene matches. From germline, CDR1 is KGHDR and CDR2 SFDVKD. In nucleotides, the CDR3 is TGTGCCACCAGTGATGAGGGACAGGGGAACACCGGGGAGCTGTTTTTT. This sequence encodes CATSDEGQGNTGELFF.

DNA for the CDR3: TGTGCCAGCAGGCCCGTAGCGGGGGCCTCCTACGAGCAGTACTTC. Amino acids: CASRPVAGASYEQYF. V usage is TRBV25-1 and J usage is TRBJ2-7, with 9 bases identical to TRBD2. The CDR3 spans 15 residues. CDR1 is MGHDK and CDR2 is SYGVNS in the germline V gene. After removal of 6 bases from V and 0 bases from J, the junction contained 6 bases not matched to a gene.

The J gene is TRBJ2-3, the V gene TRBV5-1, with 9 bases that match TRBD1. CDR3 size: 15 residues. CDR1 is SGHRS and CDR2 is YFSETQ in the germline V gene. The ends lost 1 base at V and 4 bases at J; junction bases unmatched: 4. The CDR3 DNA follows: TGCGCCAGCAGCTTGACGGGACAGGGAGCAGATACGCAGTATTTT. Amino acids: CASSLTGQGADTQYF.

V and J are TRBV2 and TRBJ1-1, with 7 nucleotides matching TRBD1. The CDR3 covers 14 residues. Germline values: CDR1 SNHLY, CDR2 FYNNEI. J lost 4 bases, V lost 3 bases, and 5 bases had no gene match. This chain's CDR3 is CASSDPDRVTEAFF. The DNA for the CDR3 is TGTGCCAGCAGTGATCCTGACAGGGTCACTGAAGCTTTCTTT.

The CDR3 bases are TGTGCCAGCAGTGAATCAAGGGACACTGGCCCCCTCCACTTT. Translated: CASSESRDTGPLHF. The chain recombines TRBV25-1 with TRBJ1-6; a weak D match, TRBD1 (6 bases). V was shortened by 1 base and J by 13 bases, with 14 bases between the two germline ends. The CDR3 spans 14 residues. Germline V gene data show CDR1 as MGHDK and CDR2 as SYGVNS.

This clone was observed once. The chain couples TRBV6-5 to TRBJ1-5; D gene unclear. V was pared by 8 bases and J by 7 bases, with 6 bases between. Germline loops: CDR1 MNHEY, CDR2 SVGAGI. The CDR3 has 10 residues. CDR3 sequence reads: CASGGQPQHF. As DNA, the CDR3 is TGTGCCAGCGGCGGGCAGCCCCAGCATTTT.

V and J are TRBV2 and TRBJ1-2; 7 nucleotides agree with TRBD1. CDR1 is SNHLY, CDR2 FYNNEI, per germline. The CDR3 loop spans 13 amino acids. The J segment lost 7 bases and the V segment lost 6 bases, leaving 8 bases of the junction unmatched. This chain's CDR3 is CASSGQVTSGYTF. The CDR3 DNA follows: TGTGCCAGCAGCGGACAGGTAACGAGTGGCTACACCTTC.

This clone was counted once. V is TRBV6-1 and J is TRBJ2-5, with TRBD2 matching 11 bases. Germline V lookup: CDR1 MNHNS, CDR2 SASEGT. The CDR3 is made up of 15 amino acids. Unmatched junction bases numbered 3, after V lost 3 bases and J lost 3 bases. The CDR3, as DNA: TGTGCCAGCAGTGAGACTAGCGGGGCGAAAGAGACCCAGTACTTC. Its translation: CASSETSGAKETQYF.

This clone has a handful of counts. V and J are TRBV2 and TRBJ1-4; D not resolved. V lost 4 bases and J 4 bases, leaving 13 bases between the germline ends. Germline CDR1 reads SNHLY; CDR2 reads FYNNEI. CDR3 size: 15 residues. The CDR3 is CASSGFTAYNEKLFF. The DNA for the CDR3 is TGTGCCAGCAGTGGTTTTACAGCCTATAATGAAAAACTGTTTTTT.

The chain has TRBV7-9 and TRBJ2-6, with D possibly being TRBD1 (6 bases). Trimming left V 1 base short and J 0 bases short, with 10 bases between. The germline V gene encodes CDR1 SEHNR and CDR2 FQNEAQ (reference sequence). The CDR3 runs to 17 residues. The CDR3 loop is CASSLGQDNSGANVLTF. CDR3 coding DNA: TGTGCCAGCAGCTTAGGACAGGACAACTCTGGGGCCAACGTCCTGACTTTC.

The DNA for the CDR3 is TGTGCCAGCAGCTTATCCCAGACAGGGACTGGAAACACCATATATTTT. This translates into CASSLSQTGTGNTIYF. This chain uses TRBV7-2 with TRBJ1-3, with 7 bases aligning to TRBD1. V was clipped by 2 bases and J by 2 bases; unmatched bases: 6. This CDR3 has 16 residues. The germline V gene has CDR1 SGHTA and CDR2 FQGNSA.

This clone was observed once. The chain combines TRBV5-1 with TRBJ2-7; tentative D call: TRBD1 (6 bases). This CDR3 is 13 amino acids long. V lost 4 bases and J lost 4, with 12 bases in between. Per the germline V gene, CDR1 is SGHRS and CDR2 is YFSETQ. The CDR3 spells CASSTPQGYEQYF. The CDR3 region has the DNA TGCGCCAGCAGCACCCCACAGGGTTACGAGCAGTACTTC.

V and J are TRBV6-5 and TRBJ2-7, with TRBD1 matching 7 bases. CDR3 length: 15 amino acids. Germline assignment: CDR1 MNHEY and CDR2 SVGAGI. V dropped 6 bases and J dropped 1; count of bases not matched to a gene: 9. CDR3 protein: CASRPPGQTSYEQYF. The CDR3 DNA sequence: TGTGCCAGCAGACCCCCGGGACAGACTTCCTACGAGCAGTACTTC.

This rearrangement joins TRBV2 to TRBJ1-6; perhaps TRBD1 as D (6 bases). Germline loops: CDR1 SNHLY, CDR2 FYNNEI. This CDR3 has 12 amino acids. V was cut by 2 bases and J by 10 bases, with 6 bases left in between. The CDR3 nucleotides read TGTGCCAGCAGTGAAACAGGGTCACCCCTCCACTTT. Its protein is CASSETGSPLHF.

This chain uses TRBV5-1 with TRBJ2-3; TRBD1 aligns across 7 bases. This CDR3 contains 18 residues. Germline assignment: CDR1 SGHRS and CDR2 YFSETQ. With V trimmed by 4 bases and J by 0 bases, 14 bases remained unmatched. The CDR3 is CASSPAPPGRGSTDTQYF. CDR3 bases: TGCGCCAGCAGCCCGGCGCCACCCGGCAGGGGGAGCACAGATACGCAGTATTTT.

V gene TRBV7-2 combines with J gene TRBJ2-2, with 8 bases identical to TRBD1. CDR3 length equals 16 residues. The junction had 5 bases not matched to a gene; V was cut back by 0 bases and J by 5 bases. Germline CDR1 is SGHTA and CDR2 is FQGNSA. CDR3 sequence reads: CASSLALDRVTGELFF. CDR3 DNA sequence: TGTGCCAGCAGCTTAGCCTTGGACAGGGTGACCGGGGAGCTGTTTTTT.

The V call is TRBV27, the J call TRBJ2-2; tentatively, D is TRBD1 (5 bases). Germline CDR1 MNHEY, CDR2 SMNVEV (reference sequence). Trimming cost V 3 bases and J 1 base, with 15 bases left between them. The CDR3 covers 17 residues. The CDR3 spells CASSFKKGSLNTGELFF. CDR3 in DNA: TGTGCCAGCAGTTTTAAGAAGGGGTCCCTGAACACCGGGGAGCTGTTTTTT.

The rearrangement joins TRBV6-5 to TRBJ1-4; 8 nucleotides agree with TRBD1. The CDR3 has 15 residues. Germline lookup yields CDR1 MNHEY and CDR2 SVGAGI. Trimming at V came to 6 bases and at J to 4 bases, leaving 7 bases not matched to a gene. The CDR3 is CASSSTGGYNEKLFF. CDR3 bases: TGTGCCAGCAGCTCTACAGGGGGATATAATGAAAAACTGTTTTTT.

The CDR3 DNA is TGTGCCAGCAGCCATAGGGCGGGAGCCAACGAGCAGTACTTC. Residues: CASSHRAGANEQYF. The rearrangement joins TRBV3-1 (or the pseudogene TRBV3-2) to TRBJ2-7; 7 positions match TRBD2. J was trimmed by 5 bases and V by 3 bases; bases with no gene match: 7. This CDR3 region has 14 residues. Per germline, CDR1 LGHDT and CDR2 YNNKEL (reference sequence).